Given below is one T cell receptor (beta chain) in context. Its antigen is not known. This entry comes from a study of T cells in Graves' hyperthyroidism and ophthalmopathy. Overall study findings and caveats: Model output signaled ophthalmopathy a median roughly 6.5 months ahead of onset. Most thyroid clonotypes expanded above 0.001 were also detected in blood.

Template material for amplifying TCR beta CDR3 regions consisted of RNA transcripts. Initially, a first-round RT-PCR of the TCR CDR3 employed the HTBI primer set. TCRdb processed the multiplex PCR reads anew with MiXCR; each CDR3 protein has one entry. This table has about 400,000 distinct CDR3 sequences, approximately 15% appearing once. Diagnosing involved the use of clinical symptoms, serum thyroxine and TRAb, thyroid ultrasound and orbital computed tomography. The junction had 9 bases not matched to a gene; V was cut back by 4 bases and J by 5 bases. Germline assignment: CDR1 SEHNR and CDR2 FQNEAQ (reference sequence). This CDR3 has 18 residues.

The source is a woman under 30 with Graves' hyperthyroidism. The sequenced sample consisted of blood. The V and J genes are TRBV7-9 and TRBJ2-1, with 15 nucleotides matching TRBD2. The CDR3 DNA reads TGTGCCAGCAGCTCCTCCGGGACTAGCGGGGGGCCCGACAATGAGCAGTTCTTC. This translates into CASSSSGTSGGPDNEQFF.